This T cell receptor beta chain was obtained from a study of cytomegalovirus exposure and HLA in healthy donors. Study-level results: The study carried out a later analysis of TCR beta sequences. It associated some 17,000 of them with specific HLA alleles at a false discovery rate of 0.05. Rare TCR sequences predominated, though certain public TCRs were found in many donors.

From germline, CDR1 is PRHDT and CDR2 FYEKMQ (reference sequence). This CDR3 contains 11 residues. The V gene end was trimmed by 4 bases and the J gene end by 8 bases; junction bases not matched to a gene: 1. Notes on this clone: Antigen unknown.

Both 60 Vbeta primers and 13 Jbeta primers went into the PCR. The table came from immunoSEQ multiplex PCR; TCRdb's copy has only in-frame clones and leaves some out. Counted here are about 140,000 clones, around 80% occurring once; the ten biggest clones make up about 6.5%. The sample comprised PBMCs. The clonotype originates from a man aged 40-49 years in good health and CMV-seropositive. The chain uses TRBV13 and TRBJ1-1; 7 bases line up with TRBD1. CDR3 sequence reads: CASSWDREAFF. CDR3 sequence (DNA): TGTGCCAGCAGCTGGGACAGAGAAGCTTTCTTT.